Reported below is one T cell receptor beta chain. TCRdb itself ran the RT-PCR reads through MiXCR, one entry per CDR3 protein. The repertoire holds under 500,000 distinct CDR3 sequences, 11% seen once, with about an eighth in the top ten. This record belongs to a study of response to subunit inactivated influenza vaccine. The source of this sequence is a man aged 50-59 years who received an inactivated influenza vaccine. This specimen was PBMCs from blood, taken roughly 47 days after vaccination.

CDR3 amino acids: CASGSPGIGETQYF. As DNA, the CDR3 is TGTGCCAGCGGGTCTCCAGGGATAGGAGAGACCCAGTACTTC. The chain recombines TRBV5-5 with TRBJ2-5; possibly TRBD1 for D (5 bases). Germline CDR1 SGHKS, CDR2 YYEKEE (reference sequence). The CDR3 is made up of 14 amino acids. The germline V and J ends were trimmed by 7 bases and 4 bases, with 17 bases remaining between them.